The clone carrying this T cell receptor (beta chain) was seen a handful of times. This specimen comes from a study of blood T cell repertoires in COVID-19. Turning to the study itself: There were acute and convalescent COVID-19 samples, and they came from the United States, Italy and Spain.

The length of the CDR3 is 12 residues. V shed 5 bases and J shed 7 bases, with 11 bases lying between them. CDR1 is SGHAT and CDR2 is FQNNGV in the germline V gene. As originally analysed: By means of reference gene primer amplification, nucleated cell counts were estimated. Assay: immunoSEQ multiplex PCR; the TCRdb copy retains only in-frame clones and omits some. The DNA gave D and trimming, while V, J and clone size come from that table. The sample consists of approximately 290,000 clones, roughly 90% of them appearing once. The sample was peripheral blood. The clonotype originates from a woman aged 25-40 years with COVID-19, enrolled during active disease. The genes are TRBV11-2 and TRBJ1-1; D is ambiguous. The CDR3 protein is CASSEYRREAFF. The CDR3 DNA reads TGTGCCAGCAGCGAGTACAGACGTGAAGCTTTCTTT.